This T cell receptor (beta chain) was observed in a study of blood T cell repertoires in COVID-19. Study summary: Acute-phase and convalescent COVID-19 samples originated in the United States, Italy and Spain. In each case, the material was cDNA or gDNA derived from T cells, B-cell-depleted T cells, or PBMCs.

This CDR3 comprises 15 residues. Germline assignment: CDR1 MNHNS and CDR2 SASEGT. J was trimmed by 2 bases and V by 3 bases; bases with no gene match: 5. TCRdb's table, derived via immunoSEQ multiplex PCR, lists solely in-frame clones and lacks some. The sample lists some 200,000 clones, 80% to 85% occurring once. This chain links TRBV6-1 with TRBJ2-7; the match to TRBD1 covers 9 bases. Source material: peripheral blood. This sequence was found in a woman older than 75 with active or convalescent COVID-19. CDR3 nucleotide sequence: TGTGCCAGCAGTGAGGGGGACAGGGTTCCCTACGAGCAGTACTTC. It is translated as CASSEGDRVPYEQYF.